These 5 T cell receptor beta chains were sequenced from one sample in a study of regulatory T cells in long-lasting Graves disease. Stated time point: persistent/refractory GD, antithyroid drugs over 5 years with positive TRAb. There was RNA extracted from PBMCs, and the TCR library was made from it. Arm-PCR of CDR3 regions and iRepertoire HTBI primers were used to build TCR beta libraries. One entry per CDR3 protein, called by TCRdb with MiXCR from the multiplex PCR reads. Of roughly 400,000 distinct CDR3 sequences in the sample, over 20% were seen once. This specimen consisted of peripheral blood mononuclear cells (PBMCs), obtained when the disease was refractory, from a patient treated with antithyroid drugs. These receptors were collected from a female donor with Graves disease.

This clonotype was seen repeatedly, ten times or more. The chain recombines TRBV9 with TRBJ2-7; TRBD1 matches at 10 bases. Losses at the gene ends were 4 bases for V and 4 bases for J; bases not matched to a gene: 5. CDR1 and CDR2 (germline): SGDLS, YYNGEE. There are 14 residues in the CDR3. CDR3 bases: TGTGCCAGCAGCCCGACAGGGGGCGGGTACGAGCAGTACTTC. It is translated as CASSPTGGGYEQYF.

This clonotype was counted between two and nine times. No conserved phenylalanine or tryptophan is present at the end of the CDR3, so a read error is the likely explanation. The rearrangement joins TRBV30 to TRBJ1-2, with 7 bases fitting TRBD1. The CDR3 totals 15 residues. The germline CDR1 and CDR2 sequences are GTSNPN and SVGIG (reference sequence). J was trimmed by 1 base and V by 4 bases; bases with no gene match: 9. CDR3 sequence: CAWTRQGVFNYGYTL. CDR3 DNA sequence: TGTGCCTGGACAAGACAGGGAGTTTTTAACTATGGCTACACCCTC.

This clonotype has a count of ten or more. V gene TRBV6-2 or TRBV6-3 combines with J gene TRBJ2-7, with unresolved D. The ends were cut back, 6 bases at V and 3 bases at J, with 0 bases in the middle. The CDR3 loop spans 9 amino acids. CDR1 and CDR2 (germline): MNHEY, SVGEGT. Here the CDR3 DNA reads TGTGCCAGCAGCTACGAGCAGTACTTC. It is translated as CASSYEQYF.

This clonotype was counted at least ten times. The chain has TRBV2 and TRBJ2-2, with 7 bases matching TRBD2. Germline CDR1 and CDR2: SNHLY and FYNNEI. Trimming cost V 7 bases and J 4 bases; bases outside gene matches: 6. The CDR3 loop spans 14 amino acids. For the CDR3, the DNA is TGTGCCAGCAAGGGCGGGAGTGCCACCGGGGAGCTGTTTTTT. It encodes CASKGGSATGELFF. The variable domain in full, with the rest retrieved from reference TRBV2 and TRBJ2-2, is EPEVTQTPSHQVTQMGQEVILRCVPISNHLYFYWYRQILGQKVEFLVSFYNNEISEKSEIFDDQFSVERPDGSNFTLKIRSTKLEDSAMYFCASKGGSATGELFFGEGSRLTVL.

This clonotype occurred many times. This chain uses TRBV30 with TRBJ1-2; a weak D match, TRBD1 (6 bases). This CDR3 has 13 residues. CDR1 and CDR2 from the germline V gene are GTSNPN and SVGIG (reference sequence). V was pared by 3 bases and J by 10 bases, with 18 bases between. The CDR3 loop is CAWSPQRGYPYTF. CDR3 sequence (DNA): TGTGCCTGGAGCCCTCAAAGGGGGTACCCCTACACCTTC.